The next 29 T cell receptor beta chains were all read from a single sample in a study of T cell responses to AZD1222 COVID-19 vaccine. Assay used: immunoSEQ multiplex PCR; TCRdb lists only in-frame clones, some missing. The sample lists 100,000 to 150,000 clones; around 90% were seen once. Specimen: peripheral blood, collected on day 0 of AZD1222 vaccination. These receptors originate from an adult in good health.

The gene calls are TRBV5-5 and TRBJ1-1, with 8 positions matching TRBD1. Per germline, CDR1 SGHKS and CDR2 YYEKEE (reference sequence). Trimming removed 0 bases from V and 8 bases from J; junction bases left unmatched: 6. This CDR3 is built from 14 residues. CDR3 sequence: CASSLALGDREAFF. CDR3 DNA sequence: TGTGCCAGCAGCTTGGCCCTTGGGGACAGGGAAGCTTTCTTT.

The CDR3 DNA follows: TGTGCCAGCTCTCAAGGACAGATGAACACTGAAGCTTTCTTT. It is translated as CASSQGQMNTEAFF. The gene calls are TRBV18 and TRBJ1-1, with D tentatively TRBD1 (6 bases). Looked up from germline, CDR1 is KGHSH and CDR2 is LQKENI. The length of the CDR3 is 14 residues. V was pared by 6 bases and J by 0 bases, with 11 bases between.

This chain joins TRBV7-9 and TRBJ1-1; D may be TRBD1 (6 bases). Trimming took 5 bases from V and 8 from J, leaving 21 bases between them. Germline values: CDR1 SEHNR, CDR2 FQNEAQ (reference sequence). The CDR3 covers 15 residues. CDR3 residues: CASSVTTGLIGEAFF. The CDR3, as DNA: TGTGCCAGCAGCGTCACAACAGGGCTCATCGGAGAAGCTTTCTTT.

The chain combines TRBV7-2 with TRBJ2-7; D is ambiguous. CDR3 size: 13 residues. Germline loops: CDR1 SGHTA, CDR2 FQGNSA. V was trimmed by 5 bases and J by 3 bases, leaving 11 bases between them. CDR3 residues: CASSPRIFYEQYF. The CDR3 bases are TGTGCCAGCAGCCCCCGAATTTTCTACGAGCAGTACTTC.

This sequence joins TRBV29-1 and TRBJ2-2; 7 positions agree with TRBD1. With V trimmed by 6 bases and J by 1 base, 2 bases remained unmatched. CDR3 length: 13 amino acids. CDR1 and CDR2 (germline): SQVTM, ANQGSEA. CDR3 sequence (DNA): TGCAGCGTCGACAGGGTGAACACCGGGGAGCTGTTTTTT. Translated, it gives CSVDRVNTGELFF.

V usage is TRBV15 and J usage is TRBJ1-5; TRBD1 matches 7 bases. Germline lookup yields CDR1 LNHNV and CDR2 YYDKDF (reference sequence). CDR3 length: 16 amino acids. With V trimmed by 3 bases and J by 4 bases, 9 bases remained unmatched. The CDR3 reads CATSSQPGTDNQPQHF. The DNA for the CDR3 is TGTGCCACCAGCAGCCAGCCCGGGACAGATAATCAGCCCCAGCATTTT.

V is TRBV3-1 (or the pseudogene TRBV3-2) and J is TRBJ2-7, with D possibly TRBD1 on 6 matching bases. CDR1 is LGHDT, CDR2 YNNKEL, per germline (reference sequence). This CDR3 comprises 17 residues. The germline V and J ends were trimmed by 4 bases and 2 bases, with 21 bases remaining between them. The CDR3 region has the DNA TGTGCCAGCAGCCGAAAGTTATCGCCAGGGGAACCCTACGAGCAGTACTTC. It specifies CASSRKLSPGEPYEQYF.

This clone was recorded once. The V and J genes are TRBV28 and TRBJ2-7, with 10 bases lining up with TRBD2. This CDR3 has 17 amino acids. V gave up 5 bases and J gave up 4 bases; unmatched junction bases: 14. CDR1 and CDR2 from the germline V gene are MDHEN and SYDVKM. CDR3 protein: CASSTPVSSGGVYEQYF. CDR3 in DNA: TGTGCCAGCAGTACCCCCGTCTCGAGCGGGGGGGTTTACGAGCAGTACTTC.

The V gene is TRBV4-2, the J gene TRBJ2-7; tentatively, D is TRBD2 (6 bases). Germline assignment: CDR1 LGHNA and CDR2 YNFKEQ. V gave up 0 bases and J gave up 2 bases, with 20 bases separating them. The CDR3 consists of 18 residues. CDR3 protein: CASSQDGEAWGTPYEQYF. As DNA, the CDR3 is TGTGCCAGCAGCCAAGATGGAGAGGCTTGGGGGACTCCCTACGAGCAGTACTTC.

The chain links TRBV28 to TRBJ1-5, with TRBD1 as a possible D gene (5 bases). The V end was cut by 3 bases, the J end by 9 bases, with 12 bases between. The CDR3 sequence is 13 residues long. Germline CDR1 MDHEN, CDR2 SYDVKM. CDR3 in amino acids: CASSLGRDVPQHF. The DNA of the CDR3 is TGTGCCAGCAGTTTGGGCAGGGACGTGCCCCAGCATTTT.

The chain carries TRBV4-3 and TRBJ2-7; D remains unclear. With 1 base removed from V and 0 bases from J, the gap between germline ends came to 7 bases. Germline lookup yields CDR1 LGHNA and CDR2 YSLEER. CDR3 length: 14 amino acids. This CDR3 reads CASSQVQSSYEQYF. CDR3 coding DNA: TGCGCCAGCAGCCAAGTTCAGTCCTCCTACGAGCAGTACTTC.

The CDR3 reads CASSRRQGGETQYF. The CDR3 region has the DNA TGTGCCAGCAGCAGGAGACAGGGAGGGGAGACCCAGTACTTC. This chain uses TRBV7-8 with TRBJ2-5, with D tentatively TRBD1 or TRBD2 (7 bases each). Germline V gene sequence: CDR1 SGHVS, CDR2 FQNEAQ. This CDR3 region has 14 residues. With 5 bases removed from V and 5 bases from J, the gap between germline ends came to 15 bases.

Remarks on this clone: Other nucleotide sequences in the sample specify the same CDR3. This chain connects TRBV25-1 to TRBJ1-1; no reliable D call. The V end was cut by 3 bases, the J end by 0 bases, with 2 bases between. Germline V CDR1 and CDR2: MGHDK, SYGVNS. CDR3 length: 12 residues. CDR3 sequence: CASSEMNTEAFF. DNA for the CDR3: TGTGCCAGCAGTGAGATGAACACTGAAGCTTTCTTT. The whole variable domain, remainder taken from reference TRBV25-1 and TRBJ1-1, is EADIYQTPRYLVIGTGKKITLECSQTMGHDKMYWYQQDPGMELHLIHYSYGVNSTEKGDLSSESTVSRIRTEHFPLTLESARPSHTSQYLCASSEMNTEAFFGQGTRLTVV.

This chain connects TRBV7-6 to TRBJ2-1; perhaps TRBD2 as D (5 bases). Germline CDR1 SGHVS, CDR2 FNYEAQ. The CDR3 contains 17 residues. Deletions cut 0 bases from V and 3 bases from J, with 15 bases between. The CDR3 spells CASSLAGVGLIYNEQFF. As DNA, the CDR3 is TGTGCCAGCAGCTTAGCTGGGGTCGGACTTATCTACAATGAGCAGTTCTTC.

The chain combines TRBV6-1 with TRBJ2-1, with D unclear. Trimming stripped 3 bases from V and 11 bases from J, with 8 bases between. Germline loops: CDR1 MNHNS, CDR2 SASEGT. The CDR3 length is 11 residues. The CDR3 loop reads CASSDFWKQFF. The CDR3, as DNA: TGTGCCAGCAGTGATTTCTGGAAGCAGTTCTTC.

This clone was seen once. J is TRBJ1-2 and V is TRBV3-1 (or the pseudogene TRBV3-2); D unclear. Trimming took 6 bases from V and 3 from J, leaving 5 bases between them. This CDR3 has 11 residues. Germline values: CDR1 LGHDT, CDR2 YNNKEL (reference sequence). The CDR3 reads CASSRDYGYTF. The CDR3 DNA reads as TGTGCCAGCAGTCGGGACTATGGCTACACCTTC.

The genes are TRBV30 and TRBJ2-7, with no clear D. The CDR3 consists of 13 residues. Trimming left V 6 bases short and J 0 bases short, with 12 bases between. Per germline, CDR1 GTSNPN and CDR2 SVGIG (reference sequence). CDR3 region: CACGLWSSYEQYF. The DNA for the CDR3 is TGTGCCTGCGGTCTCTGGAGCTCCTACGAGCAGTACTTC.

The CDR3 nucleotides read TGCGCCAGCAGCTTCCAGGGGGGAGCAACTAATGAAAAACTGTTTTTT. This translates into CASSFQGGATNEKLFF. This chain uses TRBV5-1 with TRBJ1-4, with 7 bases aligning to TRBD1. V lost 2 bases to trimming and J lost 0 bases; unmatched junction nucleotides: 4. Germline V gene lookup returns CDR1 SGHRS and CDR2 YFSETQ. The CDR3 consists of 16 residues.

CDR3 sequence: CAISGGGANTQYF. CDR3 sequence (DNA): TGTGCCATCAGTGGAGGGGGGGCGAATACGCAGTATTTT. The genes are TRBV10-3 and TRBJ2-3, with D possibly TRBD2 on 7 matching bases. The CDR3 spans 13 residues. V shed 4 bases and J shed 7 bases, with 12 bases lying between them. Germline V CDR1 and CDR2: ENHRY, SYGVKD.

The CDR3 protein is CSAFDREWAFF. The CDR3 DNA follows: TGCAGTGCTTTCGACAGGGAGTGGGCTTTCTTT. This chain uses TRBV20-1 with TRBJ1-1; 7 bases align to TRBD1. From germline, CDR1 is DFQATT and CDR2 SNEGSKA (reference sequence). The CDR3 runs 11 residues. V shed 5 bases and J 11 bases; nucleotides not matched to a gene: 8.

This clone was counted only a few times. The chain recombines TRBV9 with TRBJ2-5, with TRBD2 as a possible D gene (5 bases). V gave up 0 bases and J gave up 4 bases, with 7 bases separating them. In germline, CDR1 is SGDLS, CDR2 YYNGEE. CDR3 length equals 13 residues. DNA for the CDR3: TGTGCCAGCAGCGTAGACCGGGGAGAGACCCAGTACTTC. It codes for CASSVDRGETQYF.

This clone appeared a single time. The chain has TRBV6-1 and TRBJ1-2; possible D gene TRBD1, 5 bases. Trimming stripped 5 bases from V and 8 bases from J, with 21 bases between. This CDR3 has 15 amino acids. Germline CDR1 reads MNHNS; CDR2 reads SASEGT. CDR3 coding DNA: TGTGCCAGCAGTTCTCCGACAGCAACCCCTTGGGGCTACACCTTC. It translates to CASSSPTATPWGYTF.

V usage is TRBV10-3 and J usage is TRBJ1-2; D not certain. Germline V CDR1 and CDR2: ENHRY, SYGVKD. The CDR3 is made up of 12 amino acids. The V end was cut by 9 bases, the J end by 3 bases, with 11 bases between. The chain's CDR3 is CAIPGVYYGYTF. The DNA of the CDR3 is TGTGCCATTCCCGGGGTTTACTATGGCTACACCTTC.

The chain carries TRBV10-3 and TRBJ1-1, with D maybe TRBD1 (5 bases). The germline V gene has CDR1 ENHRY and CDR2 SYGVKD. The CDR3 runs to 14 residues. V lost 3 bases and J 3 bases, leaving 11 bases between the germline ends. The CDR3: CAISERGMDTEAFF. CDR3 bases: TGTGCCATCAGTGAAAGGGGTATGGACACTGAAGCTTTCTTT.

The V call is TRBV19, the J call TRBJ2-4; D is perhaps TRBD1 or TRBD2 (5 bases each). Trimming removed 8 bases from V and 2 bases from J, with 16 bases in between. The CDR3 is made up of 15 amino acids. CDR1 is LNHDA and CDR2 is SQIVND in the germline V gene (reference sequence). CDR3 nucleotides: TGTGCCAGTTCAGAAGTGGGGGTAACCAAAAACATTCAGTACTTC. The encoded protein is CASSEVGVTKNIQYF.

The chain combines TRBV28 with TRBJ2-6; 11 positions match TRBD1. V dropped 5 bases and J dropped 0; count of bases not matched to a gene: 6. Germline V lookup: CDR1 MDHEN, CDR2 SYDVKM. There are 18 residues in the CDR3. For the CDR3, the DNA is TGTGCCAGCAGTACAGGGACAGGGGGACGCTCTGGGGCCAACGTCCTGACTTTC. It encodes CASSTGTGGRSGANVLTF.

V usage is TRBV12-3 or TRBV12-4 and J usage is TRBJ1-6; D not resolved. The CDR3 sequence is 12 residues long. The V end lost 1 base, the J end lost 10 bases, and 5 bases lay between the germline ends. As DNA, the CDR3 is TGTGCCAGCAGTTTAGGGAGATCACCCCTCCACTTT. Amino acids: CASSLGRSPLHF.

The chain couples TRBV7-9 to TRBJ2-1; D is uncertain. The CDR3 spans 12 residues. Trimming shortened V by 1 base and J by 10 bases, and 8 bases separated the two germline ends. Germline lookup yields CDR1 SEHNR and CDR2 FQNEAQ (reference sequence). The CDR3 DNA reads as TGTGCCAGCAGCTTAGGGGCCTGGGAGCAGTTCTTC. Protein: CASSLGAWEQFF.

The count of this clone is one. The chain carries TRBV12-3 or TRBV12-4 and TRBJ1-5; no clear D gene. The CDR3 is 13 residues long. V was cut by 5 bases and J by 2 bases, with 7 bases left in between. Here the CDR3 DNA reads TGTGCCAGCAGTCCGAATGGCAATCAGCCCCAGCATTTT. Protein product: CASSPNGNQPQHF.